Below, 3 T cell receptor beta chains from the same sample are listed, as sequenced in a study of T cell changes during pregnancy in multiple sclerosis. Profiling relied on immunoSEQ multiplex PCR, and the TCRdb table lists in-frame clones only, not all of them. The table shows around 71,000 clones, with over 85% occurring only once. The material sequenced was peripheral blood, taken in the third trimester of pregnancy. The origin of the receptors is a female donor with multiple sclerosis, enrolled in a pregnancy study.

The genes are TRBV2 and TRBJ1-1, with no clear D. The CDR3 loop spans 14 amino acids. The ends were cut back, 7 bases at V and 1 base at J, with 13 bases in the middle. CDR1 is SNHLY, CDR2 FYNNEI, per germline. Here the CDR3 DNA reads TGTGCCAGCACCGGAGATACGTGGAACACTGAAGCTTTCTTT. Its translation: CASTGDTWNTEAFF.

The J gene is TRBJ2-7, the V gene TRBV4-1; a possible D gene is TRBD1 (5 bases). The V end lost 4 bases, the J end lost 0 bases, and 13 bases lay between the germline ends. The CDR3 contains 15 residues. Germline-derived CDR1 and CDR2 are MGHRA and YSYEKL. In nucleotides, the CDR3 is TGCGCCAGCAGCCTCGGTAGGGGTAGCTCCTACGAGCAGTACTTC. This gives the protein CASSLGRGSSYEQYF.

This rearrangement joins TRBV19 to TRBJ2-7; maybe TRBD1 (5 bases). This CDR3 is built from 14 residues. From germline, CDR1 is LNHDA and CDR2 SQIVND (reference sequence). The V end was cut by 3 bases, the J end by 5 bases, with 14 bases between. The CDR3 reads CASSMGQGFHEQYF. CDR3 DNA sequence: TGTGCCAGTAGTATGGGCCAGGGCTTCCACGAGCAGTACTTC.